Included here is one TCR beta chain sequence, with context. Here immunoSEQ multiplex PCR was the method, and the copy in TCRdb shows in-frame clones only, minus some. The table lists more than 1,200,000 clones, about 98.5% of them singletons. The source of the sample is a study of shared clonotypes between healthy human individuals. CDR1 is MDHEN, CDR2 SYDVKM, per germline. Trimming at V came to 6 bases and at J to 3 bases, leaving 11 bases not matched to a gene. There are 17 residues in the CDR3. The receptor was derived from a man between 25 and 39 years old in good health. Sequencing was performed on naive CD4+ T cells sorted from blood. Subset specified: CD45RA+ positively selected. V gene TRBV28 combines with J gene TRBJ1-3, with 10 bases matching TRBD1. The DNA for the CDR3 is TGTGCCAGCAGGTCCGCCGGGACAGGGGTTGGTGGAAACACCATATATTTT. Protein: CASRSAGTGVGGNTIYF.